The 17 T cell receptor beta chains listed next were all sequenced from one sample in a study of T-cell memory formation after mild COVID-19. TCRdb re-called the 5' RACE reads with MiXCR, one entry per CDR3 protein. In the table there are approximately 150,000 distinct CDR3 sequences, approximately 21% of which are singletons. The specimen sequenced was PBMCs or a T cell subset sorted from them (not recorded which). All receptors derive from an adult woman who had mild COVID-19 (a few samples of this study predate the infection). Cell type and time point are not known.

This clonotype has at least ten counts. The rearrangement links TRBV4-1 to TRBJ2-1, with TRBD1 as a possible D gene (6 bases). Germline CDR1 and CDR2: MGHRA and YSYEKL. The V and J ends lost 0 bases and 8 bases respectively, with 20 bases between them. The CDR3 loop spans 17 amino acids. The CDR3 loop is CASSQDWTPTGEHEQFF. As DNA, the CDR3 is TGCGCCAGCAGCCAAGATTGGACTCCGACAGGAGAGCATGAGCAGTTCTTC.

In this sample, this clonotype turned up a few times. The chain employs TRBV20-1 and TRBJ2-1; D is possibly TRBD2 (6 bases). Germline V gene data show CDR1 as DFQATT and CDR2 as SNEGSKA (reference sequence). This CDR3 comprises 14 residues. V gave up 6 bases and J gave up 3 bases, with 15 bases separating them. CDR3 sequence: CSARAGYSYNEQFF. CDR3 bases: TGCAGTGCCCGGGCGGGATACAGCTACAATGAGCAGTTCTTC.

This clonotype was picked up many times. The V call is TRBV5-6, the J call TRBJ2-5; D ambiguous. The CDR3 is 15 residues long. Trimming stripped 0 bases from V and 5 bases from J, with 14 bases between. Germline assignment: CDR1 SGHDT and CDR2 YYEEEE. The CDR3: CASSLVAAGRETQYF. CDR3 DNA sequence: TGTGCCAGCAGCTTGGTGGCCGCCGGACGGGAGACCCAGTACTTC.

This clonotype was observed a handful of times. The chain links TRBV7-8 to TRBJ2-5; 8 nucleotides align to TRBD2. Germline V gene lookup returns CDR1 SGHVS and CDR2 FQNEAQ. The CDR3 consists of 13 residues. V gave up 5 bases and J gave up 5 bases; unmatched junction bases: 4. CDR3 loop: CASSPGGEETQYF. CDR3 sequence (DNA): TGTGCCAGCAGCCCCGGGGGGGAGGAGACCCAGTACTTC. The whole variable domain, filled in from reference TRBV7-8 and TRBJ2-5, reads GAGVSQSPRYKVAKRGQDVALRCDPISGHVSLFWYQQALGQGPEFLTYFQNEAQLDKSGLPSDRFFAERPEGSVSTLKIQRTQQEDSAVYLCASSPGGEETQYFGPGTRLLVL.

This clonotype appeared a few times. V gene TRBV20-1 combines with J gene TRBJ2-3; D is possibly TRBD2 (6 bases). Looked up from germline, CDR1 is DFQATT and CDR2 is SNEGSKA (reference sequence). The CDR3 is made up of 16 amino acids. Trimming shortened V by 0 bases and J by 2 bases, and 15 bases separated the two germline ends. The CDR3 DNA sequence: TGCAGTGCTAGAGATCACCAGCGGGCCTACACAGATACGCAGTATTTT. It specifies CSARDHQRAYTDTQYF.

The chain joins TRBV3-1 to TRBJ1-2; no clear D gene. This CDR3 comprises 15 residues. Germline V gives CDR1 LGHDT, CDR2 YNNKEL (reference sequence). Trimming removed 0 bases from V and 0 bases from J, with 8 bases in between. The CDR3 nucleotides read TGTGCCAGCAGCCAAGATATCGTCACTAACTATGGCTACACCTTC. It encodes CASSQDIVTNYGYTF.

This rearrangement joins TRBV4-3 to TRBJ2-4; 10 positions agree with TRBD1. Germline V gene lookup returns CDR1 LGHNA and CDR2 YSLEER. Losses at the gene ends were 0 bases for V and 3 bases for J; bases not matched to a gene: 11. This CDR3 region has 19 residues. The CDR3 reads CASSQETGTGVKVKNIQYF. The CDR3 region has the DNA TGCGCCAGCAGCCAAGAAACCGGGACAGGGGTGAAAGTCAAAAACATTCAGTACTTC.

In this sample, this clonotype turned up many times. V gene TRBV4-1 combines with J gene TRBJ1-1; no clear D. In germline, CDR1 is MGHRA, CDR2 YSYEKL. This CDR3 contains 16 residues. V lost 0 bases and J lost 2, with 13 bases in between. CDR3 sequence (DNA): TGCGCCAGCAGCCAAGAACCTTCTTTGCTAAACACTGAAGCTTTCTTT. This gives the protein CASSQEPSLLNTEAFF.

The gene calls are TRBV20-1 and TRBJ2-1; TRBD2 agrees at 9 bases. Per the germline V gene, CDR1 is DFQATT and CDR2 is SNEGSKA (reference sequence). This CDR3 has 15 amino acids. V was pared by 6 bases and J by 7 bases, with 13 bases of the junction left unmatched. CDR3 protein: CSALPTSGGGNEQFF. The CDR3 DNA reads as TGCAGTGCCCTCCCGACTAGCGGTGGCGGGAATGAGCAGTTCTTC.

The chain combines TRBV27 with TRBJ2-1, with TRBD1 identical over 8 bases. Germline CDR1 and CDR2: MNHEY and SMNVEV (reference sequence). V trimming: 3 bases; J trimming: 5 bases; junction bases outside the gene matches: 9. There are 16 residues in the CDR3. This chain's CDR3 is CASSFSTGGQNNEQFF. DNA for the CDR3: TGTGCCAGCAGTTTCTCTACAGGGGGTCAAAACAATGAGCAGTTCTTC.

The rearrangement joins TRBV29-1 to TRBJ1-1; 7 bases align to TRBD1. The CDR3 loop spans 12 amino acids. The V gene's germline CDR1 is SQVTM and CDR2 ANQGSEA. With V trimmed by 7 bases and J by 2 bases, 4 bases remained unmatched. The DNA of the CDR3 is TGCAGCGCCGACAGGGTTAACACTGAAGCTTTCTTT. Protein product: CSADRVNTEAFF.

This sequence joins TRBV7-3 and TRBJ1-2, with 9 bases aligning to TRBD1. This CDR3 comprises 15 residues. The V segment lost 4 bases and the J segment 4 bases; nucleotides outside the gene matches: 7. Germline CDR1 SGHTA, CDR2 FQGTGA. The CDR3 spells CASSWGGDRAYGYTF. DNA of the CDR3: TGTGCCAGCAGCTGGGGCGGGGACAGGGCCTATGGCTACACCTTC.

CDR3 amino acids: CSAVDLNSNQPQHF. The CDR3 DNA is TGCAGTGCTGTGGACTTAAATAGCAATCAGCCCCAGCATTTT. This chain joins TRBV20-1 and TRBJ1-5; no clear D. The length of the CDR3 is 14 residues. Germline loops: CDR1 DFQATT, CDR2 SNEGSKA (reference sequence). V lost 5 bases to trimming and J lost 0 bases, with 11 bases between them.

The chain has TRBV4-2 and TRBJ2-2, with D hard to call. This CDR3 comprises 16 residues. Germline V gene sequence: CDR1 LGHNA, CDR2 YNFKEQ. Trimming took off 0 bases at V and 6 bases at J, with 14 bases between the two ends. CDR3 sequence: CASSQDRLIAPGELFF. In DNA, the CDR3 is TGTGCCAGCAGCCAAGATAGGTTGATAGCTCCCGGGGAGCTGTTTTTT.

The J gene is TRBJ1-5, the V gene TRBV27, with 8 bases lining up with TRBD1. Germline CDR1 reads MNHEY; CDR2 reads SMNVEV (reference sequence). CDR3 size: 13 residues. The trim removed 5 bases at V and 12 bases at J, leaving 9 bases unmatched. The CDR3 DNA follows: TGTGCCAGCAGTAACGACGGGACAGGCCTCCAGCATTTT. This gives the protein CASSNDGTGLQHF.

V gene TRBV7-9 combines with J gene TRBJ2-4; 7 bases align to TRBD1. Germline CDR1 and CDR2: SEHNR and FQNEAQ (reference sequence). J gave up 8 bases and V 0 bases, and 10 bases lay outside the gene matches. CDR3 length equals 16 residues. The CDR3 DNA reads TGTGCCAGCAGCTTAGCGCAGACAGGGCTGAGGGACATTCAGTACTTC. Its translation: CASSLAQTGLRDIQYF. The full variable domain, its missing parts supplied by reference TRBV7-9 and TRBJ2-4, is DTGVSQNPRHKITKRGQNVTFRCDPISEHNRLYWYRQTLGQGPEFLTYFQNEAQLEKSRLLSDRFSAERPKGSFSTLEIQRTEQGDSAMYLCASSLAQTGLRDIQYFGAGTRLSVL.

This clonotype appeared many times. The chain has TRBV7-8 and TRBJ2-5; no firm D call. V lost 3 bases and J 5 bases, leaving 10 bases between the germline ends. The germline V gene encodes CDR1 SGHVS and CDR2 FQNEAQ. CDR3 length equals 13 residues. DNA for the CDR3: TGTGCCAGCAGCTTTCGACTGGAGGAGACCCAGTACTTC. This codes for CASSFRLEETQYF. Together with reference TRBV7-8 and TRBJ2-5, the CDR3 gives the full variable domain: GAGVSQSPRYKVAKRGQDVALRCDPISGHVSLFWYQQALGQGPEFLTYFQNEAQLDKSGLPSDRFFAERPEGSVSTLKIQRTQQEDSAVYLCASSFRLEETQYFGPGTRLLVL.